The clone carrying this T cell receptor (beta chain) was seen only a few times. What it binds is not known. The study defined stable Graves' hyperthyroidism as no ophthalmopathy progression within 18 months. The germline gives CDR1 DFQATT, CDR2 SNEGSKA (reference sequence). The CDR3 consists of 13 residues. Trimming removed 6 bases from V and 9 bases from J; junction bases left unmatched: 5. This sample is drawn from a study of T cells in Graves' hyperthyroidism and ophthalmopathy. Study-level results: The majority of expanded thyroid clonotypes above 0.001 also appeared in blood.

Regions amplified from RNA transcripts were the TCR beta CDR3 regions. First-round RT-PCR targeting the TCR CDR3 was performed with the HTBI primer set. Each CDR3 protein is one row after TCRdb ran MiXCR on the multiplex PCR reads. Found here are 700,000 or so distinct CDR3 sequences, about 15% of them singletons; the top ten hold roughly 8%. Sequenced material: blood. The V call is TRBV20-1, the J call TRBJ2-1; 13 nucleotides align to TRBD2. The TCR was taken from a man younger than 30 with Graves' hyperthyroidism. DNA for the CDR3: TGCAGTGCCGGACTAGCGGGAGTGAGTGAGCAGTTCTTC. Encoded protein: CSAGLAGVSEQFF.